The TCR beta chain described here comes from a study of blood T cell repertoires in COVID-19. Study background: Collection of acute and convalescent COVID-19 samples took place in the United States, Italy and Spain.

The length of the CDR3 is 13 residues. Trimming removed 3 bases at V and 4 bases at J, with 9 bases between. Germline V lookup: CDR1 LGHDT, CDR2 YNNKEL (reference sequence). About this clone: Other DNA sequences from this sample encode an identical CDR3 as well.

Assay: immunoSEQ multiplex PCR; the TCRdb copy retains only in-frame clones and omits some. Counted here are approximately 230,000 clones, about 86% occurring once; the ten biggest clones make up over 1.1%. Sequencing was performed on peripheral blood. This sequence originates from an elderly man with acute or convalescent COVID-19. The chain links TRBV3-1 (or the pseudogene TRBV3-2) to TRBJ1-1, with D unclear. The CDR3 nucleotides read TGTGCCAGCAGCCACAATCGGGGCACTGAAGCTTTCTTT. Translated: CASSHNRGTEAFF.